This T cell receptor beta chain was documented in a study of blood T cell repertoires in COVID-19. Assay: immunoSEQ multiplex PCR; the TCRdb copy retains only in-frame clones and omits some. The data contain some 530,000 clones, 70% to 90% of them seen just once; the ten biggest clones take up about 3.2%. There are 15 residues in the CDR3. Trimming left V 0 bases short and J 3 bases short, with 12 bases between. CDR1 is SGHRS and CDR2 is YFSETQ in the germline V gene. This TCR was sampled from a human donor in a cohort sampled during active COVID-19. This rearrangement joins TRBV5-1 to TRBJ1-1, with D unresolved. Sequenced sample: peripheral blood. The CDR3 sequence: CASSLEGDRDTEAFF. As DNA, the CDR3 is TGCGCCAGCAGCTTGGAGGGAGATCGGGACACTGAAGCTTTCTTT.